This T cell receptor (beta chain) was observed in a study of PD-1 blockade in classical Hodgkin lymphoma. Study background: Nivolumab dosing for patients was 3 mg/kg, administered intravenously every 2 weeks. General study findings and limits: It was reported that newly diagnosed patients had less baseline TCR diversity than healthy donors. Similar baseline diversity was found in complete responders and newly diagnosed patients. Nivolumab initiation under 1 year post-ASCT meant exclusion.

The length of the CDR3 is 13 residues. V was shortened by 5 bases and J by 4 bases, with 12 bases between the two germline ends. Germline V gene sequence: CDR1 MDHEN, CDR2 SYDVKM. Clones were sequenced by immunoSEQ multiplex PCR, and TCRdb holds only the in-frame ones, with some missing. Seen here are about 46,000 clones, 73% observed once, and the top ten hold approximately 11%. The sample holds a few counts of this clone. Its antigen is currently unknown. With no exception, relapse followed autologous stem cell transplantation in all patients, and brentuximab vedotin exposure varied. This specimen was peripheral blood mononuclear cells (PBMCs), taken at baseline. This receptor was identified in a human donor with classical Hodgkin lymphoma. This sequence joins TRBV28 and TRBJ2-7; D may be TRBD1 or TRBD2 (5 bases each). The chain's CDR3 is CASSRDPGYEQYF. The CDR3, as DNA: TGTGCCAGCAGTCGGGACCCCGGTTACGAGCAGTACTTC.